Listed here is a single T cell receptor beta chain. The antigen is not known. These data belong to a study of siplizumab effects on memory and regulatory T cells. Trimming cost V 3 bases and J 3 bases, with 12 bases left between them. The V gene's germline CDR1 is SGDLS and CDR2 YYNGEE. The CDR3 is made up of 15 amino acids. Generated by immunoSEQ multiplex PCR, the TCRdb table keeps only in-frame clones and is missing some. The sample carries about 87,000 clones, just under 90% recorded once. The study, taken as a whole, reports: In controls, around 30% of mappable alloreactive CD4+ clones were Treg-derived on average, versus about 69% with siplizumab.

The gene calls are TRBV9 and TRBJ2-2, with a weak D call TRBD2 (6 bases). The material sequenced was CD4+ T cells sorted from blood. This TCR was sampled from a human donor in good health. The chain's CDR3 is CASSAGRQYTGELFF. CDR3 DNA sequence: TGTGCCAGCAGCGCGGGGAGGCAATACACCGGGGAGCTGTTTTTT.